Here is one T cell receptor beta chain with its context. What it recognizes is unknown. TCRdb reprocessed the 5' RACE reads via MiXCR and lists one record per CDR3 protein. The table shows approximately 250,000 distinct CDR3 sequences, with around 15% occurring only once. Germline loops: CDR1 DFQATT, CDR2 SNEGSKA (reference sequence). The CDR3 is made up of 13 amino acids. The V and J ends lost 7 bases and 3 bases, in that order; junction bases with no gene match: 6. These data originate in a study of T-cell memory formation after mild COVID-19. Study context: TCR clusters largely stayed donor specific.

Study-level points and caveats: Unconfirmed was the SARS-CoV-2 specificity of second-wave clones that peaked on day 37. Later expanders leaned toward CD4+, whereas clones contracting from day 15 to 85 were balanced CD4/CD8. Prior to infection, memory already included some responding clones, suggesting cross-reactive memory joined.

The clonotype was recovered from a man between 18 and 35 years old who had mild COVID-19 (a few samples of this study predate the infection). Cell type and time point are not known. This chain uses TRBV20-1 with TRBJ2-7, with 10 bases identical to TRBD1. The sequencing sample was made of PBMCs or a T cell subset sorted from them (not recorded which). CDR3: CSVPGQGNYEQYF. As DNA, the CDR3 is TGCAGTGTTCCGGGACAGGGGAACTACGAGCAGTACTTC.